These T cell receptor beta chains were read from a single sample in a study of cytomegalovirus exposure and HLA in healthy donors. Profiling relied on immunoSEQ multiplex PCR, and the TCRdb table lists in-frame clones only, not all of them. The repertoire holds around 180,000 clones, with 65% to 85% as singletons. The sequenced material came from PBMCs. The receptors come from a man aged 60 to 69 in good health and CMV-seronegative. CDR3s include the opening cysteine and the closing phenylalanine or tryptophan. The D gene is left open where the match is weak. Clone size is shown for a subset of rows, as once, few, many or a class of expanded clone.

. TRBJ2-7 TRBV14 TRBD1 TGTGCCAGCAGCCTCGCGGACAGGGCCTACTACGAGCAGTACTTC CASSLADRAYYEQYF
once TRBJ2-2 TRBV7-6 . TGTGCCAGCAGCTTAAACACCCAAGCGAACACCGGGGAGCTGTTTTTT CASSLNTQANTGELFF
. TRBJ2-7 TRBV7-9 . TGTGCCAGCAGCTTAGGGACGCTGCGGGACGAGCAGTACTTC CASSLGTLRDEQYF
few TRBJ2-1 TRBV9 . TGTGCCAGCAGCTCAGACTCCATAGAGCAGTTCTTC CASSSDSIEQFF
. TRBJ1-6 TRBV9 TRBD1 TGTGCCAGCAGCGTAGGGGGACAGGGGCCTACGGGCCGGGGTTCACCCCTCCACTTT CASSVGGQGPTGRGSPLHF
. TRBJ2-2 TRBV2 . TGTGCCAGCAGTGAACAGGGCCCAACCGGGGAGCTGTTTTTT CASSEQGPTGELFF
. TRBJ2-7 TRBV4-3 . TGCGCCAGCAGCCAAGATGCGGCGAGAGCCTACGAGCAGTACTTC CASSQDAARAYEQYF
. TRBJ1-1 TRBV7-9 . TGTGCCAGCAGCTTAATAGGCCAGGGGAACACTGAAGCTTTCTTT CASSLIGQGNTEAFF
. TRBJ2-7 TRBV27 . TGTGCCAGCAGTCCCCCCGCGAGGATAAAATACGAGCAGTACTTC CASSPPARIKYEQYF
. TRBJ2-7 TRBV27 . TGTGCCAGCAGTTCGTACAGGGCTGTAGACTCCGAGCAGTACTTC CASSSYRAVDSEQYF
few TRBJ2-1 TRBV4-3 . TGCGCCAGCAGCCAAGATTACAGGGGAGGTAAGAATGAGCAGTTCTTC CASSQDYRGGKNEQFF
. TRBJ2-1 TRBV19 TRBD2 TGTGCCAGTAGCGATAGCGGGTTATCCTACAATGAGCAGTTCTTC CASSDSGLSYNEQFF